The T cell receptor beta chain described here comes from a study of human T cells and chemical hapten exposure. TCRdb reprocessed the RACE reads via MiXCR and lists one record per CDR3 protein. The data hold 85,000 to 95,000 distinct CDR3 sequences, with about 10% observed a single time. Looked up from germline, CDR1 is LGHDT and CDR2 is YNNKEL (reference sequence). The V and J ends lost 1 base and 2 bases respectively, with 5 bases between them. CDR3 length: 13 amino acids. As for time point: healthy volunteer bleed at 2 weeks. It was from unfractionated whole blood that total RNA was extracted. The sample consisted of whole blood. The sequence was collected from a female donor in good health. Some clones in this sample may be carry-over from other donors' samples. The chain couples TRBV3-1 to TRBJ1-1; D is unclear. CDR3 amino acids: CASSQAKNTEAFF. The CDR3 DNA reads TGTGCCAGCAGCCAAGCGAAAAACACTGAAGCTTTCTTT.